The rows below give T cell receptor beta chains drawn from one sample of a study of glioma-infiltrating T cells. Each CDR3 protein gets one entry after TCRdb re-called the multiplex PCR reads with MiXCR. Among some 180,000 distinct CDR3 sequences listed, approximately 30% were seen once. Source material: glioma tissue, nonneoplastic brain tissue, or PBMCs (not recorded which). Receptors originate from a human donor with low-grade glioma or glioblastoma, undergoing nonglioma brain surgery, or in good health (not recorded which). The CDR3 runs from the conserved cysteine through the conserved F or W. The order of the fields is J gene, D gene, clone size, V gene, CDR3 DNA, CDR3 protein. The D gene is left open where the match is weak. Size tells how often a clone was seen (once, few, many) or the class of an expanded clone, and some rows leave it out.

>TRBJ2-7|TRBD1|many|TRBV5-6
TGTGCCAGCAGACCTATGGGACAGGGTCCCTCCTACGAGCAGTACTTC
CASRPMGQGPSYEQYF
>TRBJ2-3|TRBD2|many|TRBV6-2/TRBV6-3
TGTGCCAGCAGTTACTCTAGCCTAGCGGGAGTTCGCGATACGCAGTATTTT
CASSYSSLAGVRDTQYF
>TRBJ2-1|-|few|TRBV2
TGTGCCAGCAGTGGAGTATTCGGTAATGAGCAGTTCTTC
CASSGVFGNEQFF
>TRBJ2-7|-|few|TRBV4-1
TGCGCCAGCAGCCCAGTGGTCGGACTTTACGAGCAGTACTTC
CASSPVVGLYEQYF
>TRBJ2-1|TRBD2|-|TRBV7-8
TGTGCCAGCAGCTCGGGACTAGGGGAGAATGAGCAGTTCTTC
CASSSGLGENEQFF
>TRBJ1-3|-|many|TRBV7-6
TGTGCCAGCAGCTTAGACAGTGGCTCTGGAAACACCATATATTTT
CASSLDSGSGNTIYF
>TRBJ1-6|-|many|TRBV6-2/TRBV6-3
TGTGCCAGCAGTTGGGGACCGCCAAATTCACCCCTCCACTTT
CASSWGPPNSPLHF
>TRBJ2-7|-|many|TRBV28
TGTGCCAGCAGTCTCCACGAGGTGGAGTACTTC
CASSLHEVEYF
>TRBJ2-5|TRBD2|many|TRBV7-7
TGTGCTAGCAGTCAGACTAGCGGGAGGGAAAAGACCCAGTACTTC
CASSQTSGREKTQYF
>TRBJ2-7|-|many|TRBV20-1
TGCAGTGTTTTAGCGGAAACCCCAAATCCCTACGAGCAGTACTTC
CSVLAETPNPYEQYF
>TRBJ2-5|TRBD1|-|TRBV4-2
TGTGCCAGCAGCCAGGACCCAGGGACAGGGTATCAAGAGACCCAGCACTTC
CASSQDPGTGYQETQHF
>TRBJ2-7|-|many|TRBV6-1
TGTGCCAGCAAAAGGGGAGGTCAAGCCTACGAGCAGTACTTC
CASKRGGQAYEQYF
>TRBJ2-7|TRBD2|-|TRBV6-2/TRBV6-3
TGTGCCAGCAGTTACTCCGGACTAGCCCGAGGGTCCTACGAGCAGTACTTC
CASSYSGLARGSYEQYF
>TRBJ2-1|TRBD2|few|TRBV10-3
TGTGCCAGCCAGCCGGGACTAGCGAATGAGCAGTTCTTC
CASQPGLANEQFF
>TRBJ2-7|-|-|TRBV27
TGTGCCAGCAGTCCCCCTAGAGGGAGTGGGTATGAGCAGTACTTC
CASSPPRGSGYEQYF
>TRBJ2-7|TRBD2|-|TRBV10-3
TGTGCCATCAAAATTCGCGGGGGTGGCGACGAGCAGTACTTC
CAIKIRGGGDEQYF
>TRBJ1-1|-|few|TRBV24-1
TGTGCCACCGGTGATTTTACCCCCTGGAAGGTGGGAACTGAAGCTTTCTTT
CATGDFTPWKVGTEAFF
>TRBJ1-2|TRBD1|many|TRBV20-1
TGCAGTGCCATTGGACAGGGCTATGGCTACACCTTC
CSAIGQGYGYTF
>TRBJ1-2|-|many|TRBV7-2
TGTGCCAGCAGCTACAGCGTTAACTATGGCTACACCTTC
CASSYSVNYGYTF
>TRBJ2-1|-|many|TRBV4-1
TGCGCCAGCAGCCAAAGGGACCTAGACAATGAGCAGTTCTTC
CASSQRDLDNEQFF
>TRBJ1-4|-|-|TRBV9
TGTGCCAGCAGCCCCGGAATGGGGGATGAAAAACTGTTTTTT
CASSPGMGDEKLFF
>TRBJ1-2|-|few|TRBV19
TGTGCCAGTACGATAACCGGGGCCGCCGATGGCTACACCTTC
CASTITGAADGYTF
>TRBJ2-5|-|many|TRBV6-1
TGTGCCAGCAGTGAATCCTCGGGACTTTTTAAAGAGACCCAGTACTTC
CASSESSGLFKETQYF
>TRBJ2-7|-|many|TRBV3-1
TGTGCCAGCAGCCAAAACCCAGGGACCTACGAGCAGTACTTC
CASSQNPGTYEQYF
>TRBJ2-4|TRBD2|-|TRBV29-1
TGCAGCGTTGGGCGGGGGGACATTCAGTACTTC
CSVGRGDIQYF
>TRBJ2-7|TRBD2|-|TRBV29-1
TGCAGCCCTGACGGGACTACTGGCTACGAGCAGTACTTC
CSPDGTTGYEQYF
>TRBJ2-7|TRBD1|many|TRBV18
TGTGCCAGCTCACCACCTACAGGGGGCAACGAGCAGTACTTC
CASSPPTGGNEQYF
>TRBJ2-1|-|few|TRBV30
TGTGCCTGGACAAGGAGTAGGTCCTACAATGAGCAGTTCTTC
CAWTRSRSYNEQFF
>TRBJ1-3|-|many|TRBV6-5
TGTGCCAGCAGTTACTCACGCAGGGTCGCGTCTGGAAACACCATATATTTT
CASSYSRRVASGNTIYF
>TRBJ2-1|TRBD2|many|TRBV4-1
TGCGCCAGCAGCCAAGATGTACAGACTAGCGTATTAGATGAGCAGTTCTTC
CASSQDVQTSVLDEQFF